This record covers a single TCR beta chain. The data originate from a study of cytotoxic CD8 clonotypes in ibrutinib-treated CLL. The data were produced by immunoSEQ multiplex PCR, yet TCRdb's version contains in-frame clones alone and is incomplete. Of nearly 300,000 clones in the sample, 70% to 80% were seen once. There are 17 residues in the CDR3. V trimming: 2 bases; J trimming: 0 bases; junction bases outside the gene matches: 7. The germline gives CDR1 LGHNA, CDR2 YSLEER. The TCR sequence derives from a human donor with chronic lymphocytic leukemia. Sequenced material: PBMCs, taken at disease progression, from a patient treated with ibrutinib. The chain employs TRBV4-3 and TRBJ2-7; 10 bases agree with TRBD2. Here the CDR3 reads CASSQLAGVLPSYEQYF. The CDR3 DNA reads TGCGCCAGCAGCCAACTAGCGGGAGTCCTCCCCTCCTACGAGCAGTACTTC.